The 5 T cell receptor beta chains reported below all come from one sample, sequenced in a study of blood T cell repertoires in COVID-19. Only in-frame clones appear in the TCRdb table, and some are missing; sequencing was by immunoSEQ multiplex PCR. The sample carries roughly 150,000 clones, around four fifths recorded once. Input material: peripheral blood. The receptor source for this set is an elderly woman with COVID-19, enrolled during active disease.

The chain carries TRBV19 and TRBJ1-2; D gene uncertain. Trimming left V 3 bases short and J 8 bases short, with 10 bases between. CDR1 and CDR2 (germline): LNHDA, SQIVND (reference sequence). This CDR3 has 12 amino acids. CDR3 in amino acids: CASSILGLGYTF. CDR3 DNA: TGTGCCAGTAGTATTCTCGGACTAGGCTACACCTTC.

V is TRBV5-1 and J is TRBJ2-3; TRBD2 matches 7 bases. J gave up 0 bases and V 10 bases, and 5 bases lay outside the gene matches. The CDR3 is 13 amino acids. Germline V CDR1 and CDR2: SGHRS, YFSETQ. The CDR3: CAAGVSSTDTQYF. DNA of the CDR3: TGCGCCGCGGGGGTTTCTAGCACAGATACGCAGTATTTT.

V usage is TRBV2 and J usage is TRBJ1-1; D gene uncertain. The ends were cut back, 1 base at V and 1 base at J, with 13 bases in the middle. The V gene's germline CDR1 is SNHLY and CDR2 FYNNEI. CDR3 length: 16 residues. The CDR3 loop reads CASSEVPPRENTEAFF. CDR3 nucleotide sequence: TGTGCCAGCAGTGAAGTCCCGCCCCGAGAGAACACTGAAGCTTTCTTT.

The chain's CDR3 is CASTNTGGGYTF. The CDR3 nucleotides read TGTGCCAGCACCAACACCGGGGGAGGCTACACCTTC. This chain links TRBV6-5 with TRBJ1-2; D might be TRBD1 (5 bases). The CDR3 consists of 12 residues. V lost 7 bases and J lost 8, with 14 bases in between. From germline, CDR1 is MNHEY and CDR2 SVGAGI.

The chain employs TRBV7-9 and TRBJ1-6, with 12 bases fitting TRBD1. This CDR3 contains 18 residues. J lost 10 bases, V lost 5 bases, and 15 bases had no gene match. Germline V CDR1 and CDR2: SEHNR, FQNEAQ (reference sequence). The CDR3 region is CASSNRDRGLHLPSPLHF. CDR3 DNA sequence: TGTGCCAGCAGCAACCGGGACAGGGGGCTCCACCTGCCCTCACCCCTCCACTTT.